One and the same sample provided the 28 T cell receptor beta chains below, sequenced in a study of cytomegalovirus exposure and HLA in healthy donors. The PCR used 60 Vbeta and 13 Jbeta primers. Clones were read by immunoSEQ multiplex PCR, and TCRdb kept only the in-frame ones, dropping some. The data hold fewer than 100,000 clones, with around four fifths observed a single time. The specimen sequenced was PBMCs. All receptors come from a middle-aged woman in good health and CMV-seropositive.

This clone has only a few counts. This sequence joins TRBV6-6 and TRBJ1-1, with D perhaps TRBD1 (5 bases). From germline, CDR1 is MNHNY and CDR2 SVGAGI (reference sequence). Between the trimmed V and J ends, which lost 7 bases and 2 bases, there was a span of 11 bases. The CDR3 sequence is 13 residues long. The CDR3 DNA reads TGTGCCAGCACCTCGACAGCTAACACTGAAGCTTTCTTT. Translation gives CASTSTANTEAFF.

The rearrangement uses TRBV6-5 and TRBJ2-7; 8 positions match TRBD2. After removal of 5 bases from V and 1 base from J, the junction contained 7 bases not matched to a gene. This CDR3 is 15 amino acids long. The V gene's germline CDR1 is MNHEY and CDR2 SVGAGI. CDR3 coding DNA: TGTGCCAGCAGTCCTCCTAGCGGGCTTTCCTACGAGCAGTACTTC. Encoded protein: CASSPPSGLSYEQYF.

The V gene is TRBV4-1, the J gene TRBJ2-7, with TRBD2 matching over 9 bases. Germline V gives CDR1 MGHRA, CDR2 YSYEKL. The V and J ends lost 1 base and 6 bases, in that order; junction bases with no gene match: 10. The CDR3 has 16 residues. The CDR3 bases are TGCGCCAGCAGCCAAGTTCAGCGGGAGGAGGGGCTCGAGCAGTACTTC. Translation gives CASSQVQREEGLEQYF.

This clone was observed a single time. Here the CDR3 DNA reads TGTGCCACCAGCAGGGGACAGACTAATGAAAAACTGTTTTTT. Translation gives CATSRGQTNEKLFF. The rearrangement joins TRBV15 to TRBJ1-4, with 7 positions matching TRBD1. CDR3 length: 14 residues. Looked up from germline, CDR1 is LNHNV and CDR2 is YYDKDF (reference sequence). V shed 3 bases, J shed 2 bases, and the junction held 0 bases outside the gene matches.

The chain combines TRBV6-1 with TRBJ1-1; D might be TRBD1 (5 bases). V lost 5 bases to trimming and J lost 1 base, with 14 bases between them. CDR1 and CDR2 from the germline V gene are MNHNS and SASEGT. The CDR3 runs to 15 residues. CDR3 residues: CASSQKTVRNTEAFF. CDR3 nucleotide sequence: TGTGCCAGCAGTCAAAAGACAGTGAGGAACACTGAAGCTTTCTTT.

The chain links TRBV30 to TRBJ2-5; 8 bases line up with TRBD1. Germline loops: CDR1 GTSNPN, CDR2 SVGIG (reference sequence). The CDR3 covers 13 residues. CDR3 sequence: CVYTGTGGETQYF. The CDR3 nucleotides read TGTGTCTATACCGGGACAGGCGGCGAGACCCAGTACTTC.

The J gene is TRBJ2-1, the V gene TRBV11-3, with 15 bases lining up with TRBD2. Germline V gene lookup returns CDR1 SGHNT and CDR2 YENEEA. The CDR3 length is 16 residues. The ends lost 5 bases at V and 9 bases at J; junction bases unmatched: 8. The CDR3: CASSPGLAGGLVEQFF. The DNA for the CDR3 is TGTGCCAGCAGCCCAGGACTAGCGGGGGGGTTAGTTGAGCAGTTCTTC.

The rearrangement uses TRBV28 and TRBJ2-2; possibly TRBD2 for D (6 bases). The V and J ends lost 5 bases and 5 bases respectively, with 18 bases between them. The CDR3 is 16 residues long. In germline, CDR1 is MDHEN, CDR2 SYDVKM. CDR3 in amino acids: CASSNPGSGETGELFF. The CDR3 region has the DNA TGTGCCAGCAGTAACCCTGGCTCGGGAGAGACCGGGGAGCTGTTTTTT.

This chain joins TRBV5-6 and TRBJ1-4; 8 nucleotides agree with TRBD1. Germline loops: CDR1 SGHDT, CDR2 YYEEEE. After removal of 3 bases from V and 5 bases from J, the junction contained 3 bases not matched to a gene. This CDR3 is 14 amino acids long. The CDR3 protein is CASSWDRRNEKLFF. CDR3 in DNA: TGTGCCAGCAGCTGGGACAGGAGGAATGAAAAACTGTTTTTT. Together with reference TRBV5-6 and TRBJ1-4, the CDR3 gives the full variable domain: DAGVTQSPTHLIKTRGQQVTLRCSPKSGHDTVSWYQQALGQGPQFIFQYYEEEERQRGNFPDRFSGHQFPNYSSELNVNALLLGDSALYLCASSWDRRNEKLFFGSGTQLSVL.

The V and J genes are TRBV19 and TRBJ1-1; tentatively, D is TRBD1 (6 bases). CDR1 is LNHDA, CDR2 SQIVND, per germline (reference sequence). Trimming left V 8 bases short and J 1 base short, with 8 bases between. The CDR3 runs 12 residues. The CDR3 region is CASRQENTEAFF. CDR3 nucleotides: TGTGCCAGTCGACAGGAGAACACTGAAGCTTTCTTT.

The V gene is TRBV5-1, the J gene TRBJ2-3, with 9 positions matching TRBD1. Trimming took 5 bases from V and 1 from J; bases not matched to a gene: 8. The CDR3 runs 16 residues. Germline assignment: CDR1 SGHRS and CDR2 YFSETQ. The CDR3 reads CASSLQGAGGTDTQYF. The CDR3 nucleotides read TGCGCCAGCAGTTTACAGGGGGCTGGGGGCACAGATACGCAGTATTTT.

The chain carries TRBV19 and TRBJ2-1; TRBD2 matches 12 bases. Germline assignment: CDR1 LNHDA and CDR2 SQIVND (reference sequence). This CDR3 region has 16 residues. After removal of 1 base from V and 15 bases from J, the junction contained 13 bases not matched to a gene. The CDR3 DNA reads as TGTGCCAGTAGTATAGGTTCTAGCGGGAGGGCCTTGCGGCGGTTCTTC. Translation: CASSIGSSGRALRRFF.

The genes are TRBV14 and TRBJ2-5, with 9 nucleotides matching TRBD2. This CDR3 contains 15 residues. Germline V gene data show CDR1 as SGHDN and CDR2 as FVKESK. Unmatched junction bases numbered 4, after V lost 1 base and J lost 4 bases. The CDR3 loop is CASSQGAGGGETQYF. Written as DNA, the CDR3 is TGTGCCAGCAGCCAAGGAGCGGGAGGAGGAGAGACCCAGTACTTC.

The chain joins TRBV7-2 to TRBJ2-5; D remains ambiguous. CDR3 length: 12 residues. Germline V lookup: CDR1 SGHTA, CDR2 FQGNSA. Trimming cost V 5 bases and J 6 bases, with 10 bases left between them. The CDR3 region has the DNA TGTGCCAGCAGCCGGCTAGAACAGACCCAGTACTTC. Its protein product is CASSRLEQTQYF. Complete variable domain (other parts from reference TRBV7-2 and TRBJ2-5): GAGVSQSPSNKVTEKGKDVELRCDPISGHTALYWYRQSLGQGLEFLIYFQGNSAPDKSGLPSDRFSAERTGGSVSTLTIQRTQQEDSAVYLCASSRLEQTQYFGPGTRLLVL.

The rearrangement uses TRBV7-2 and TRBJ2-2, with 9 bases matching TRBD2. CDR3 length: 15 amino acids. The V gene's germline CDR1 is SGHTA and CDR2 FQGNSA. The trim removed 3 bases at V and 7 bases at J, leaving 6 bases unmatched. The CDR3 region is CASSLRREGNGELFF. CDR3 sequence (DNA): TGTGCCAGCAGCTTGAGGCGGGAGGGTAACGGGGAGCTGTTTTTT. The entire variable domain, with the rest obtained from reference TRBV7-2 and TRBJ2-2, is as follows: GAGVSQSPSNKVTEKGKDVELRCDPISGHTALYWYRQSLGQGLEFLIYFQGNSAPDKSGLPSDRFSAERTGGSVSTLTIQRTQQEDSAVYLCASSLRREGNGELFFGEGSRLTVL.

The chain combines TRBV6-5 with TRBJ1-3; 8 bases are shared with TRBD1. V shed 0 bases and J 9 bases; nucleotides not matched to a gene: 10. Germline values: CDR1 MNHEY, CDR2 SVGAGI. The CDR3 extends over 16 amino acids. The CDR3 reads CASSYSPQGVGGTIYF. The DNA of the CDR3 is TGTGCCAGCAGTTACTCTCCACAGGGGGTTGGGGGCACCATATATTTT.

The count of this clone is one. The chain employs TRBV9 and TRBJ1-2; 9 nucleotides agree with TRBD1. The CDR3 covers 15 residues. V lost 3 bases, J lost 2 bases, and 5 bases stayed unmatched. Germline loops: CDR1 SGDLS, CDR2 YYNGEE. CDR3 residues: CASSAPGQGNYGYTF. As DNA, the CDR3 is TGTGCCAGCAGCGCTCCCGGACAGGGGAACTATGGCTACACCTTC.

Concerning this clone: This CDR3 is also generated by other DNA sequences in the sample. This rearrangement joins TRBV27 to TRBJ2-5; 12 nucleotides line up with TRBD2. The germline V gene has CDR1 MNHEY and CDR2 SMNVEV (reference sequence). With V trimmed by 6 bases and J by 2 bases, 4 bases remained unmatched. There are 15 residues in the CDR3. The chain's CDR3 is CASSLLAGGQETQYF. CDR3 DNA sequence: TGTGCCAGCAGCCTACTAGCGGGAGGACAAGAGACCCAGTACTTC.

The V gene is TRBV30, the J gene TRBJ2-7, with D tentatively TRBD1 (6 bases). Looked up from germline, CDR1 is GTSNPN and CDR2 is SVGIG (reference sequence). The CDR3 consists of 14 residues. Trimming took 0 bases from V and 0 from J, leaving 9 bases between them. The CDR3 region is CAWSVDRHSYEQYF. The DNA for the CDR3 is TGTGCCTGGAGTGTGGACAGACACTCCTACGAGCAGTACTTC.

The chain couples TRBV2 to TRBJ2-2; the match to TRBD2 covers 7 bases. This CDR3 region has 17 residues. Germline loops: CDR1 SNHLY, CDR2 FYNNEI. With 0 bases clipped from V and 2 bases from J, the junction kept 6 bases outside the gene matches. The CDR3 here is CASSEALAEHNTGELFF. The CDR3, as DNA: TGTGCCAGCAGTGAAGCGCTAGCGGAACATAACACCGGGGAGCTGTTTTTT.

The chain combines TRBV14 with TRBJ1-1, with D possibly TRBD1 on 6 matching bases. Germline CDR1 reads SGHDN; CDR2 reads FVKESK. Trimming left V 3 bases short and J 11 bases short, with 10 bases between. CDR3 length equals 11 residues. The CDR3 DNA reads TGTGCCAGCAGCCACAGGGGATCCGCTTTCTTT. Its translation: CASSHRGSAFF.

The genes are TRBV27 and TRBJ2-1; 7 bases align to TRBD1. CDR1 is MNHEY, CDR2 SMNVEV, per germline (reference sequence). The CDR3 is 13 amino acids. V lost 5 bases to trimming and J lost 7 bases; unmatched junction nucleotides: 5. This CDR3 reads CASSPQGLNEQFF. The CDR3 DNA sequence: TGTGCCAGCAGTCCACAGGGGTTGAATGAGCAGTTCTTC.

The chain recombines TRBV7-3 with TRBJ2-1; TRBD1 is a possible D gene (6 bases). V lost 5 bases, J lost 5 bases, and 10 bases lay in between. Germline CDR1 is SGHTA and CDR2 is FQGTGA. The CDR3 has 13 residues. CDR3 region: CASSTGTNNEQFF. CDR3 sequence (DNA): TGTGCCAGCAGCACCGGGACAAACAATGAGCAGTTCTTC.

This rearrangement joins TRBV7-3 to TRBJ2-3, with D hard to call. V gave up 2 bases and J gave up 6 bases, with 9 bases separating them. The CDR3 length is 13 residues. The germline V gene has CDR1 SGHTA and CDR2 FQGTGA. The DNA of the CDR3 is TGTGCCAGCAGCTTACTCCCCGCGGATACGCAGTATTTT. Its protein product is CASSLLPADTQYF. Looking up the rest from reference TRBV7-3 and TRBJ2-3 gives the full variable domain: GAGVSQTPSNKVTEKGKYVELRCDPISGHTALYWYRQSLGQGPEFLIYFQGTGAADDSGLPNDRFFAVRPEGSVSTLKIQRTERGDSAVYLCASSLLPADTQYFGPGTRLTVL.

Comments on this clone: One end of the junction fails to match germline, which may point to a read error. The V gene is TRBV7-7, the J gene TRBJ2-7; 11 bases match TRBD2. CDR3 length: 17 amino acids. CDR1 is SSHAT, CDR2 FNYEAQ, per germline (reference sequence). In DNA form, the CDR3 reads TGTGCTAGCAGCCAAGCGAGCGGTCGACTAGCGGGGAACGAGCAGTACTTC. This encodes CASSQASGRLAGNEQYF.

The chain recombines TRBV19 with TRBJ1-2, with TRBD1 as a possible D gene (6 bases). Trimming took 3 bases from V and 5 from J, leaving 19 bases between them. Germline CDR1 and CDR2: LNHDA and SQIVND (reference sequence). The CDR3 runs 16 residues. The CDR3 region has the DNA TGTGCCAGTAGTATGGGGGCGAATGATATGCTTTATGGCTACACCTTC. Translated, it gives CASSMGANDMLYGYTF.

The V gene is TRBV6-6, the J gene TRBJ2-2; 7 bases are a match to TRBD1. This CDR3 contains 14 residues. V trimming: 4 bases; J trimming: 1 base; junction bases outside the gene matches: 0. Germline V CDR1 and CDR2: MNHNY, SVGAGI (reference sequence). In DNA, the CDR3 is TGTGCCAGCAGTTGGACAGGGAACACCGGGGAGCTGTTTTTT. It translates to CASSWTGNTGELFF.

V gene TRBV19 combines with J gene TRBJ2-7, with TRBD2 matching 10 bases. The germline gives CDR1 LNHDA, CDR2 SQIVND (reference sequence). J lost 6 bases, V lost 7 bases, and 15 bases had no gene match. CDR3 length equals 16 residues. The CDR3 loop reads CASNPSGSKVASEQYF. The CDR3 bases are TGTGCCAGTAACCCTAGCGGGAGTAAGGTTGCGAGCGAGCAGTACTTC.